This T cell receptor (beta chain) was recorded in a study of T-cell reconstitution after alpha-beta-depleted transplantation in children. The germline V gene encodes CDR1 LNHDA and CDR2 SQIVND (reference sequence). This CDR3 spans 13 amino acids. The V gene lost 3 bases and the J gene lost 2 bases, with 4 bases spanning the gap. Researchers prepared the TCRbeta library using unique molecular identifiers, the study reports. TCRdb recomputed calls from the PCR reads with MiXCR, one row per CDR3 protein. The data contain around 200,000 distinct CDR3 sequences, 6% to 7% of them singletons. The clonotype was recovered from a human donor who donated a stem cell graft to a child with Wiskott-Aldrich syndrome. This sequence joins TRBV19 and TRBJ2-2; D remains ambiguous. Sequencing was performed on PBMCs from the stem cell graft donor, taken from the stem cell graft. The CDR3 nucleotides are TGTGCCAGTAGTATGGCCAACACCGGGGAGCTGTTTTTT. It codes for CASSMANTGELFF. The full variable domain, its missing parts supplied by reference TRBV19 and TRBJ2-2, is DGGITQSPKYLFRKEGQNVTLSCEQNLNHDAMYWYRQDPGQGLRLIYYSQIVNDFQKGDIAEGYSVSREKKESFPLTVTSAQKNPTAFYLCASSMANTGELFFGEGSRLTVL.